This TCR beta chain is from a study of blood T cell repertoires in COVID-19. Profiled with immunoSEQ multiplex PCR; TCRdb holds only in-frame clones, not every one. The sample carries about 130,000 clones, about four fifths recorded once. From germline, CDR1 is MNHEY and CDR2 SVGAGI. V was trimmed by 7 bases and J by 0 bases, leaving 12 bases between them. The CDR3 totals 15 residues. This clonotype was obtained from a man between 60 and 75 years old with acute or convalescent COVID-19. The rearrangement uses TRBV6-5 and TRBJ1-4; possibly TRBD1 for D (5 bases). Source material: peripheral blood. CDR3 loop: CASTQGSATNEKLFF. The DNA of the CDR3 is TGTGCCAGCACGCAGGGCTCTGCAACTAATGAAAAACTGTTTTTT.